A single sample gave rise to the 16 T cell receptor beta chains below, sequenced in a study of blood T cell repertoires in COVID-19. Libraries were prepared by immunoSEQ multiplex PCR; TCRdb keeps only in-frame clonotypes and omits some of them. The sample has about 95,000 clones, about four fifths seen once. The sample comprised peripheral blood. These receptors were taken from a human donor in a cohort sampled during active COVID-19.

This chain links TRBV10-1 with TRBJ2-1; 9 bases agree with TRBD1. The trim removed 1 base at V and 5 bases at J, leaving 9 bases unmatched. CDR1 is WNHNN, CDR2 SYGVQD, per germline (reference sequence). The CDR3 is made up of 17 amino acids. CDR3 protein: CASSEFSWTGVDNEQFF. The CDR3 DNA follows: TGCGCCAGCAGTGAGTTTAGCTGGACAGGGGTTGACAATGAGCAGTTCTTC.

The gene calls are TRBV11-2 and TRBJ2-7; D unresolved. The CDR3 has 13 residues. Deletions cut 1 base from V and 3 bases from J, with 7 bases between. Germline V gene data show CDR1 as SGHAT and CDR2 as FQNNGV. CDR3 loop: CASSLGAVYEQYF. CDR3 nucleotide sequence: TGTGCCAGCAGCTTAGGGGCTGTCTACGAGCAGTACTTC.

In its sample, this clone was seen once. The V gene is TRBV2, the J gene TRBJ2-5, with D possibly matching TRBD1 (6 bases). The CDR3 consists of 14 residues. Germline V gene data show CDR1 as SNHLY and CDR2 as FYNNEI. The V and J ends lost 7 bases and 7 bases respectively, with 19 bases between them. The CDR3 spells CASTETGLGGTQYF. The CDR3 DNA reads as TGTGCCAGCACCGAGACAGGCTTGGGCGGGACCCAGTACTTC.

This chain links TRBV7-8 with TRBJ2-2; 8 nucleotides match TRBD2. CDR3 size: 16 residues. Germline lookup yields CDR1 SGHVS and CDR2 FQNEAQ. V lost 6 bases and J lost 5; bases outside the gene matches: 11. CDR3 in amino acids: CASRPRPGGQTGELFF. The DNA of the CDR3 is TGTGCCAGCAGACCTAGGCCGGGAGGGCAGACCGGGGAGCTGTTTTTT.

The J gene is TRBJ1-5, the V gene TRBV7-2, with 8 positions matching TRBD1. Germline CDR1 is SGHTA and CDR2 is FQGNSA. The trim removed 7 bases at V and 6 bases at J, leaving 8 bases unmatched. The CDR3 is made up of 14 amino acids. The chain's CDR3 is CASNAQGAGQPQHF. In DNA form, the CDR3 reads TGTGCCAGCAACGCTCAGGGGGCTGGTCAGCCCCAGCATTTT.

J is TRBJ2-3 and V is TRBV5-1, with a weak D call TRBD2 (6 bases). CDR1 SGHRS and CDR2 YFSETQ come from the germline V gene. The CDR3 has 17 amino acids. V shed 6 bases and J shed 1 base, with 21 bases lying between them. CDR3 coding DNA: TGCGCCAGCACTCCGAGGGGCGGGATTGGCGGCACAGATACGCAGTATTTT. It encodes CASTPRGGIGGTDTQYF.

The chain is built from TRBV4-3 and TRBJ1-1; 7 positions match TRBD1. Losses at the gene ends were 4 bases for V and 0 bases for J; bases not matched to a gene: 11. Germline V gives CDR1 LGHNA, CDR2 YSLEER. CDR3 length: 17 amino acids. CDR3 residues: CASSLAGTVNLNTEAFF. DNA of the CDR3: TGCGCCAGCAGCCTGGCCGGGACAGTTAATCTGAACACTGAAGCTTTCTTT.

The chain is built from TRBV7-9 and TRBJ1-2; unclear D gene. This CDR3 region has 12 residues. With 1 base removed from V and 5 bases from J, the gap between germline ends came to 5 bases. Germline V gives CDR1 SEHNR, CDR2 FQNEAQ (reference sequence). CDR3 DNA: TGTGCCAGCAGCTTAGGAGGGTATGGCTACACCTTC. It is translated as CASSLGGYGYTF.

The rearrangement links TRBV3-1 (or the pseudogene TRBV3-2) to TRBJ2-7; TRBD2 aligns across 11 bases. With V trimmed by 1 base and J by 3 bases, 2 bases remained unmatched. CDR1 and CDR2 from the germline V gene are LGHDT and YNNKEL (reference sequence). The CDR3 is 15 amino acids. CDR3 residues: CASSQVAGGNYEQYF. As DNA, the CDR3 is TGTGCCAGCAGCCAAGTAGCGGGAGGGAACTACGAGCAGTACTTC.

This clone is a singleton in its sample. This rearrangement joins TRBV19 to TRBJ1-6; TRBD1 agrees at 7 bases. Trimming took 3 bases from V and 3 from J; bases not matched to a gene: 2. The CDR3 covers 15 residues. Germline CDR1 and CDR2: LNHDA and SQIVND (reference sequence). The CDR3 coding sequence is TGTGCCAGTAGTATGGGGACAGTCTATAATTCACCCCTCCACTTT. Its protein is CASSMGTVYNSPLHF.

This sequence joins TRBV11-2 and TRBJ2-3; D gene uncertain. Germline V CDR1 and CDR2: SGHAT, FQNNGV. This CDR3 has 12 residues. The V end lost 5 bases, the J end lost 8 bases, and 11 bases lay between the germline ends. CDR3 region: CASSPDGFTQYF. The CDR3 nucleotides are TGTGCCAGCAGCCCAGACGGGTTTACGCAGTATTTT.

This clone was counted only a few times. The rearrangement joins TRBV9 to TRBJ2-2; 8 bases agree with TRBD2. This CDR3 has 15 amino acids. V gave up 0 bases and J gave up 4 bases; unmatched junction bases: 2. Looked up from germline, CDR1 is SGDLS and CDR2 is YYNGEE. CDR3 DNA sequence: TGTGCCAGCAGCGTAGGCAGCGGGGGCACCGGGGAGCTGTTTTTT. Translation: CASSVGSGGTGELFF. Filled out from reference TRBV9 and TRBJ2-2, the complete variable domain reads DSGVTQTPKHLITATGQRVTLRCSPRSGDLSVYWYQQSLDQGLQFLIQYYNGEERAKGNILERFSAQQFPDLHSELNLSSLELGDSALYFCASSVGSGGTGELFFGEGSRLTVL.

The genes are TRBV5-1 and TRBJ1-6, with D tentatively TRBD1 (6 bases). V lost 4 bases, J lost 14 bases, and 22 bases lay in between. Germline CDR1 and CDR2: SGHRS and YFSETQ. The CDR3 has 15 residues. The CDR3 sequence: CASSPQTGANSALHF. CDR3 nucleotide sequence: TGCGCCAGCAGCCCCCAGACAGGTGCAAATTCGGCCCTCCACTTT.

The chain uses TRBV11-1 and TRBJ2-2, with 8 bases fitting TRBD2. Germline V gene lookup returns CDR1 SGHAT and CDR2 FQDESV (reference sequence). V lost 3 bases to trimming and J lost 4 bases; unmatched junction nucleotides: 4. This CDR3 is built from 15 residues. This chain's CDR3 is CASSLSGGGTGELFF. The CDR3 region has the DNA TGTGCCAGCAGCTTGAGCGGGGGAGGCACCGGGGAGCTGTTTTTT. Filled out from reference TRBV11-1 and TRBJ2-2, the complete variable domain reads EAEVAQSPRYKITEKSQAVAFWCDPISGHATLYWYRQILGQGPELLVQFQDESVVDDSQLPKDRFSAERLKGVDSTLKIQPAELGDSAMYLCASSLSGGGTGELFFGEGSRLTVL.

This clone was observed a single time. CDR3 nucleotide sequence: TGTGCCAGCAGCCGGACTAGCGGGGGATCAGATACGCAGTATTTT. Translation gives CASSRTSGGSDTQYF. This sequence joins TRBV21-1 and TRBJ2-3; the D call TRBD2 from the table was never checked on the DNA. TRBV21-1 represents a pseudogene. There are 15 residues in the CDR3.

This clone was picked up one time. CDR3 nucleotides: TGTGCCAGCAGCTTAGAGGGCGGGGAACTCCAGTACTTC. Its translation is CASSLEGGELQYF. This chain joins TRBV7-2 and TRBJ2-5; tentatively, D is TRBD2 (6 bases). The CDR3 extends over 13 amino acids. V was trimmed by 1 base and J by 10 bases, leaving 13 bases between them. The germline V gene has CDR1 SGHTA and CDR2 FQGNSA.